Sequencing of this T cell receptor (beta chain) was carried out in a study of glioma-infiltrating T cells after dendritic cell vaccination. Study as a whole: The vaccine used monocyte-derived dendritic cells pulsed overnight with autologous tumor lysate.

The time point is: after dendritic cell vaccination, including at tumor progression/relapse. CDR1 and CDR2 from the germline V gene are LNHDA and SQIVND (reference sequence). Trimming stripped 6 bases from V and 8 bases from J, with 19 bases between. The CDR3 loop spans 14 amino acids. Assay: immunoSEQ multiplex PCR; the TCRdb copy retains only in-frame clones and omits some. The data hold fewer than 90,000 clones, with around 83% observed a single time. Here the sequenced sample was blood, taken after dendritic cell vaccination. The V gene is TRBV19, the J gene TRBJ1-2, with D possibly TRBD1 on 5 matching bases. This TCR was sampled from a human donor with glioblastoma. CDR3 residues: CASSPEGRPTGYTF. For the CDR3, the DNA is TGTGCCAGTAGCCCGGAGGGACGGCCTACGGGCTACACCTTC.